This T cell receptor (beta chain) comes out of a study of vaccination effects on CD4 cells after COVID-19. Study-wide context: Vaccine administered to participants consisted of two doses of either BNT162b2 or mRNA-1273.

CD4+ T cells were isolated after less than 13 days of culture. The person had PCR-confirmed SARS-CoV-2 infection between March and December 2020. Both day 3 and day 7 saw half the medium replaced with IL-2 medium. A word on this clone: The antigen remains undetermined.

From germline, CDR1 is SGHDT and CDR2 YYEEEE. Trimming removed 0 bases at V and 7 bases at J, with 6 bases between. This CDR3 contains 12 residues. Clones were sequenced by immunoSEQ multiplex PCR, and TCRdb holds only the in-frame ones, with some missing. Found here are around 45,000 clones, 76% of them singletons; the top ten hold approximately 12%. The sequencing used CD4+ T cells from PBMCs cultured without peptide, collected before COVID-19 vaccination. The chain is built from TRBV5-6 and TRBJ2-3; D gene ambiguous. This receptor was obtained from a human donor who had a prior SARS-CoV-2 infection. The CDR3 is CASSLVVNTQYF. CDR3 DNA sequence: TGTGCCAGCAGCTTGGTTGTTAATACGCAGTATTTT.